The rows below give T cell receptor beta chains drawn from one sample of a study of blood T cells in healthy people across ages. TCRdb ran MiXCR on the 5' RACE reads and lists one entry per CDR3 protein. The profile covers 650,000 to 1,000,000 distinct CDR3 sequences, with about 34% appearing a single time and approximately 13% taken by the ten largest. The source material was blood. Every receptor here comes from a man younger than 35 in good health. The CDR3 runs from the conserved cysteine through the conserved F or W. Each record gives: CDR3 protein, CDR3 DNA, J gene, V gene, clone size, D gene. A D gene is named only where the DNA matches it firmly. Some rows have no size entry. The others give once, few or many, or a class for an expanded clone.

cdr3_aa: CASSQVEGTTYNEQFF; cdr3_nt: TGTGCCAGCAGCCAGGTTGAAGGGACTACGTACAATGAGCAGTTCTTC; j_call: TRBJ2-1; v_call: TRBV4-2; clone_size: once; d_call: TRBD2
cdr3_aa: CSASPGQASFGYTF; cdr3_nt: TGCAGTGCTTCCCCGGGACAGGCTAGTTTTGGCTACACCTTC; j_call: TRBJ1-2; v_call: TRBV20-1; clone_size: .; d_call: TRBD1
cdr3_aa: CASSCTGRGMETQYF; cdr3_nt: TGTGCCAGCAGCTGCACAGGGAGGGGAATGGAGACCCAGTACTTC; j_call: TRBJ2-5; v_call: TRBV5-6; clone_size: .; d_call: .
cdr3_aa: CASSHQTGANYGYTF; cdr3_nt: TGCGCCAGCAGCCACCAGACAGGAGCTAACTATGGCTACACCTTC; j_call: TRBJ1-2; v_call: TRBV4-3; clone_size: few; d_call: .
cdr3_aa: CASSVEGQGNEQFF; cdr3_nt: TGTGCCAGCAGCGTAGAGGGACAGGGGAATGAGCAGTTCTTC; j_call: TRBJ2-1; v_call: TRBV9; clone_size: few; d_call: TRBD1
cdr3_aa: CASGVQSSYEQYF; cdr3_nt: TGTGCCAGCGGGGTCCAAAGCTCCTACGAGCAGTACTTC; j_call: TRBJ2-7; v_call: TRBV7-2; clone_size: .; d_call: .
cdr3_aa: CASSEGGGGQPQHF; cdr3_nt: TGTGCCAGCAGTGAAGGAGGGGGCGGTCAGCCCCAGCATTTT; j_call: TRBJ1-5; v_call: TRBV25-1; clone_size: few; d_call: TRBD1
cdr3_aa: CASSQAGRATGELFF; cdr3_nt: TGCGCCAGCAGCCAAGCGGGCAGGGCAACCGGGGAGCTGTTTTTT; j_call: TRBJ2-2; v_call: TRBV4-1; clone_size: few; d_call: .
cdr3_aa: CASRPIGQDPRETQYF; cdr3_nt: TGTGCCAGCAGACCCATAGGACAGGACCCCAGGGAGACCCAGTACTTC; j_call: TRBJ2-5; v_call: TRBV6-5; clone_size: few; d_call: TRBD1
cdr3_aa: CATSDAGTGRYGYTF; cdr3_nt: TGTGCCACCAGTGATGCCGGGACAGGGAGGTATGGCTACACCTTC; j_call: TRBJ1-2; v_call: TRBV24-1; clone_size: few; d_call: TRBD1
cdr3_aa: CSATGGAPGSYNEQFF; cdr3_nt: TGCAGTGCGACCGGGGGGGCCCCCGGCTCCTACAATGAGCAGTTCTTC; j_call: TRBJ2-1; v_call: TRBV20-1; clone_size: .; d_call: TRBD2
cdr3_aa: CASSSDRGITEAFF; cdr3_nt: TGTGCCAGCAGTTCAGACAGAGGAATCACTGAAGCTTTCTTT; j_call: TRBJ1-1; v_call: TRBV7-2; clone_size: few; d_call: .
cdr3_aa: CASSFSGQPNNEQFF; cdr3_nt: TGCGCCAGCAGCTTTTCCGGTCAGCCTAACAATGAGCAGTTCTTC; j_call: TRBJ2-1; v_call: TRBV5-1; clone_size: .; d_call: .
cdr3_aa: CASSWTSGNEQFF; cdr3_nt: TGTGCCAGCAGTTGGACTAGCGGCAATGAGCAGTTCTTC; j_call: TRBJ2-1; v_call: TRBV7-3; clone_size: .; d_call: TRBD2
cdr3_aa: CASSWGRDTEAFF; cdr3_nt: TGTGCCAGCAGTTGGGGCAGGGACACTGAAGCTTTCTTT; j_call: TRBJ1-1; v_call: TRBV12-3/TRBV12-4; clone_size: .; d_call: .
cdr3_aa: CASSSDRGFMSPLHF; cdr3_nt: TGCGCCAGCAGCTCCGACAGGGGTTTTATGTCACCCCTCCACTTT; j_call: TRBJ1-6; v_call: TRBV5-1; clone_size: .; d_call: TRBD1
cdr3_aa: CASSMPQDYGYTF; cdr3_nt: TGTGCCAGTAGTATGCCACAGGACTATGGCTACACCTTC; j_call: TRBJ1-2; v_call: TRBV19; clone_size: .; d_call: .